This TCR beta chain was sequenced for a study of blood T cell repertoires in COVID-19. On the study more broadly: There were acute and convalescent COVID-19 samples, and they came from the United States, Italy and Spain.

Original processing notes: Amplified reference gene primers provided the basis for estimating nucleated cell counts. Method: immunoSEQ multiplex PCR; TCRdb's copy keeps in-frame clones and lacks some. Clonal size and the V and J genes are those of that table, whereas D and trimming came from the DNA. The table shows fewer than 200,000 clones, with 87% occurring only once. This clone has just one count. Germline V gene lookup returns CDR1 MNHEY and CDR2 SVGAGI. V dropped 6 bases and J dropped 6 bases, with 14 bases sitting between them. This CDR3 spans 13 amino acids. This clonotype was sampled from a woman aged 45 to 65 with acute or convalescent COVID-19. The chain combines TRBV6-5 with TRBJ1-2; maybe TRBD1 (6 bases). Sequencing used peripheral blood. The CDR3: CASSTRDTNGYTF. CDR3 nucleotides: TGTGCCAGCAGCACCCGGGACACCAATGGCTACACCTTC.